This T cell receptor (beta chain) was identified during a study of blood T cell repertoires in COVID-19. As for the study in general: Sample material is recorded as cDNA or gDNA derived from T cells, B-cell-depleted T cells, or PBMCs.

The CDR3 is 15 residues long. Germline loops: CDR1 SGHTA, CDR2 FQGNSA. V shed 4 bases, J shed 4 bases, and the junction held 5 bases outside the gene matches. In the original analysis: Reference gene primer amplification in the assay estimated nucleated cell counts. Repertoires were generated with immunoSEQ multiplex PCR, while TCRdb's copy carries only in-frame clones and drops some. V and J calls plus clone size are reproduced from that table; the DNA served to infer D and trimming. This sample has 250,000 or so clones, with approximately 87% found just once. This clone was found once. The genes are TRBV7-2 and TRBJ2-1; TRBD2 matches 9 bases. The source is a man between 60 and 75 years old with acute or convalescent COVID-19. Sequencing was performed on peripheral blood. CDR3 sequence: CASSSRTSVYNEQFF. CDR3 DNA sequence: TGTGCCAGCAGCTCTCGGACTAGCGTGTACAATGAGCAGTTCTTC.